The 18 T cell receptor beta chains given below trace back to one sample, sequenced in a study of T cell responses to AZD1222 COVID-19 vaccine. Method: immunoSEQ multiplex PCR; TCRdb's copy keeps in-frame clones and lacks some. This sample yields 200,000 to 250,000 clones, of which approximately 94% are seen a single time; less than 1.2% belongs to the top ten. The specimen was peripheral blood, collected on day 0 of MenACWY control vaccination. The receptor set was obtained from an adult in good health.

This chain connects TRBV9 to TRBJ1-4, with D maybe TRBD1 (6 bases). From germline, CDR1 is SGDLS and CDR2 YYNGEE. Trimming cost V 4 bases and J 5 bases, with 18 bases left between them. This CDR3 is built from 16 residues. CDR3 nucleotides: TGTGCCAGCAGCCGAGGGGCGACAGGAGGAAATGAAAAACTGTTTTTT. It yields the protein CASSRGATGGNEKLFF.

The V call is TRBV21-1, the J call TRBJ2-7; TRBD2 is the table's D call, not checked against the DNA. TRBV21-1 is flagged as a pseudogene. The CDR3 length is 14 residues. CDR3 protein: CASRLAGFTYEQYF. The CDR3 DNA reads TGTGCCAGCAGACTAGCGGGGTTCACCTACGAGCAGTACTTC.

V usage is TRBV13 and J usage is TRBJ2-7; a possible D gene is TRBD2 (7 bases). Trimming shortened V by 1 base and J by 6 bases, and 16 bases separated the two germline ends. Germline values: CDR1 PRHDT, CDR2 FYEKMQ (reference sequence). The CDR3 spans 15 residues. The CDR3, as DNA: TGTGCCAGCAGCTTAGTCGGGGGGCGGCTTTCCGAGCAGTACTTC. This codes for CASSLVGGRLSEQYF.

This chain links TRBV6-5 with TRBJ1-6; no clear D. CDR3 size: 13 residues. Per germline, CDR1 MNHEY and CDR2 SVGAGI. V lost 2 bases, J lost 7 bases, and 6 bases lay in between. CDR3 DNA: TGTGCCAGCAGTTACGAAAAGAATTCACCCCTCCACTTT. It translates to CASSYEKNSPLHF.

V gene TRBV5-1 combines with J gene TRBJ2-5; perhaps TRBD2 as D (5 bases). This CDR3 has 14 residues. The V end lost 1 base, the J end lost 5 bases, and 12 bases lay between the germline ends. Germline V lookup: CDR1 SGHRS, CDR2 YFSETQ. In DNA form, the CDR3 reads TGCGCCAGCAGCTTGACCCCGGCGGGCGAGACCCAGTACTTC. This translates into CASSLTPAGETQYF.

The chain carries TRBV12-3 or TRBV12-4 and TRBJ1-1; no clear D. The V and J ends lost 6 bases and 0 bases respectively, with 8 bases between them. The CDR3 loop spans 13 amino acids. The CDR3 DNA is TGTGCCAGCAGGCCCACAGTGAACACTGAAGCTTTCTTT. Protein sequence: CASRPTVNTEAFF.

This clone is a singleton in its sample. This chain uses TRBV13 with TRBJ1-4, with D perhaps TRBD1 (6 bases). Germline CDR1 and CDR2: PRHDT and FYEKMQ (reference sequence). CDR3 size: 14 residues. V lost 6 bases and J 4 bases, leaving 12 bases between the germline ends. CDR3 region: CASSHMDSNEKLFF. CDR3 coding DNA: TGTGCCAGCAGTCACATGGACAGTAATGAAAAACTGTTTTTT.

The chain uses TRBV30 and TRBJ1-1; D is possibly TRBD1 (6 bases). Germline CDR1 and CDR2: GTSNPN and SVGIG (reference sequence). V lost 1 base to trimming and J lost 4 bases, with 22 bases between them. The CDR3 spans 17 residues. In nucleotides, the CDR3 is TGTGCCTGGAGTGGCCGGGTCGTAAAAAGGGGGGGCACTGAAGCTTTCTTT. Translation: CAWSGRVVKRGGTEAFF. Variable domain in full (rest from reference TRBV30 and TRBJ1-1): SQTIHQWPATLVQPVGSPLSLECTVEGTSNPNLYWYRQAAGRGLQLLFYSVGIGQISSEVPQNLSASRPQDRQFILSSKKLLLSDSGFYLCAWSGRVVKRGGTEAFFGQGTRLTVV.

The V and J genes are TRBV11-2 and TRBJ1-2; D remains ambiguous. V lost 5 bases, J lost 2 bases, and 12 bases lay in between. CDR3 size: 14 residues. The germline V gene encodes CDR1 SGHAT and CDR2 FQNNGV. The CDR3 bases are TGTGCCAGCAGCCAAAGGCCAAGGAACTATGGCTACACCTTC. Protein product: CASSQRPRNYGYTF. The complete variable domain, with remaining parts taken from reference TRBV11-2 and TRBJ1-2, reads EAGVAQSPRYKIIEKRQSVAFWCNPISGHATLYWYQQILGQGPKLLIQFQNNGVVDDSQLPKDRFSAERLKGVDSTLKIQPAKLEDSAVYLCASSQRPRNYGYTFGSGTRLTVV.

The CDR3 DNA reads as TGTGCCAGCTCCGCACCTGGAAACACCATATATTTT. It is translated as CASSAPGNTIYF. The chain employs TRBV18 and TRBJ1-3; D gene ambiguous. V was trimmed by 6 bases and J by 2 bases, leaving 5 bases between them. This CDR3 spans 12 amino acids. Germline loops: CDR1 KGHSH, CDR2 LQKENI.

Remarks on this clone: A read error may produce the germline difference seen at one junction end. The V call is TRBV7-7, the J call TRBJ2-1, with D perhaps being TRBD1 or TRBD2 (6 bases each). The CDR3 extends over 17 amino acids. Germline V gene lookup returns CDR1 SSHAT and CDR2 FNYEAQ (reference sequence). CDR3 DNA sequence: TGTGCTAGCAGCTTAGCGTTTACGAGGGGGGCCCACAATGAGCAGTTCTTC. It is translated as CASSLAFTRGAHNEQFF.

As concerns this clone: One end of the junction is discordant with germline, which a read error may explain. This chain connects TRBV3-1 (or the pseudogene TRBV3-2) to TRBJ1-2; D not certain. This CDR3 contains 10 residues. Looked up from germline, CDR1 is LGHDT and CDR2 is YNNKEL (reference sequence). The chain's CDR3 is CASSQNPLAF. The CDR3 DNA reads TGTGCCAGCAGCCAGAACCCCCTAGCCTTC.

This clone was counted a few times. This chain joins TRBV10-1 and TRBJ1-2; TRBD1 matches at 7 bases. Germline V gene data show CDR1 as WNHNN and CDR2 as SYGVQD (reference sequence). This CDR3 contains 14 residues. V was pared by 1 base and J by 4 bases, with 3 bases of the junction left unmatched. The CDR3 sequence: CASSEYRDSYGYTF. In DNA form, the CDR3 reads TGCGCCAGCAGTGAGTACCGGGACAGCTATGGCTACACCTTC.

The CDR3 nucleotides read TGTGCCAGCAGGGCGGACATGAACACCGGGGAGCTGTTTTTT. Residues: CASRADMNTGELFF. The rearrangement joins TRBV2 to TRBJ2-2, with D possibly matching TRBD1 (5 bases). V was pared by 6 bases and J by 1 base, with 9 bases between. The CDR3 spans 14 residues. CDR1 and CDR2 from the germline V gene are SNHLY and FYNNEI.

In this sample, this clone turned up once. V gene TRBV4-2 combines with J gene TRBJ1-1; D is unclear. CDR1 is LGHNA and CDR2 is YNFKEQ in the germline V gene. This CDR3 has 13 amino acids. Trimming took 1 base from V and 7 from J, leaving 10 bases between them. This chain's CDR3 is CASSQVVGGEAFF. The DNA for the CDR3 is TGTGCCAGCAGCCAAGTGGTGGGTGGTGAAGCTTTCTTT.

This sequence joins TRBV7-9 and TRBJ2-7, with D tentatively TRBD1 (7 bases). This CDR3 contains 14 residues. Germline lookup yields CDR1 SEHNR and CDR2 FQNEAQ (reference sequence). The ends were cut back, 5 bases at V and 4 bases at J, with 15 bases in the middle. CDR3 loop: CASSPRGESYEQYF. In DNA form, the CDR3 reads TGTGCCAGCAGCCCCAGGGGGGAATCGTACGAGCAGTACTTC.

The chain uses TRBV6-5 and TRBJ2-1; a possible D gene is TRBD2 (6 bases). This CDR3 contains 14 residues. The germline V gene encodes CDR1 MNHEY and CDR2 SVGAGI. Trimming stripped 5 bases from V and 8 bases from J, with 16 bases between. The CDR3 DNA reads as TGTGCCAGCAGTCGTAGGGACTGGGAGGATGAGCAGTTCTTC. Its protein product is CASSRRDWEDEQFF.

This chain joins TRBV4-2 and TRBJ1-2, with D perhaps TRBD1 (5 bases). The V and J ends lost 0 bases and 4 bases respectively, with 12 bases between them. The CDR3 contains 15 residues. CDR1 LGHNA and CDR2 YNFKEQ come from the germline V gene. The CDR3 DNA reads as TGTGCCAGCAGCCAAGATCCTGGGGCAGCCTATGGCTACACCTTC. Its translation: CASSQDPGAAYGYTF.